What follows are 21 T cell receptor beta chains derived from one specimen sequenced in a study of blood T cell repertoires in COVID-19. The data were produced by immunoSEQ multiplex PCR, yet TCRdb's version contains in-frame clones alone and is incomplete. The sample lists 220,000 or so clones, roughly 82% seen once, with around 2.1% in the top ten. The sequenced sample consisted of PBMCs or T cells enriched from blood (not recorded which). These receptors all stem from a woman in her fifties or sixties who had recovered from COVID-19.

The gene calls are TRBV25-1 and TRBJ1-4, with 7 bases lining up with TRBD1. The CDR3 is 16 amino acids. Per germline, CDR1 MGHDK and CDR2 SYGVNS. V lost 3 bases and J lost 7; bases outside the gene matches: 11. The CDR3 loop reads CASSDWPGDSLEKLFF. The DNA of the CDR3 is TGTGCCAGCAGTGATTGGCCGGGGGACAGTCTTGAAAAACTGTTTTTT.

Only one count was recorded for this clone. V usage is TRBV5-1 and J usage is TRBJ2-5; 8 nucleotides agree with TRBD2. The junction had 7 bases not matched to a gene; V was cut back by 4 bases and J by 5 bases. CDR3 length equals 14 residues. Germline loops: CDR1 SGHRS, CDR2 YFSETQ. The CDR3 spells CASSAGLVLETQYF. As DNA, the CDR3 is TGCGCCAGCAGCGCGGGACTAGTCTTGGAGACCCAGTACTTC.

J is TRBJ2-7 and V is TRBV7-9; 12 bases line up with TRBD2. The CDR3 covers 15 residues. After removal of 4 bases from V and 7 bases from J, the junction contained 8 bases not matched to a gene. Germline assignment: CDR1 SEHNR and CDR2 FQNEAQ (reference sequence). CDR3 coding DNA: TGTGCCAGCAGCTGGGATCTAGCGGGGGGGGTAGAGCAGTACTTC. This encodes CASSWDLAGGVEQYF.

The J gene is TRBJ2-1, the V gene TRBV5-1; D is uncertain. The V and J ends lost 0 bases and 7 bases respectively, with 5 bases between them. Germline loops: CDR1 SGHRS, CDR2 YFSETQ. There are 12 residues in the CDR3. CDR3 coding DNA: TGCGCCAGCAGCTTGGTTTCAAATGAGCAGTTCTTC. It yields the protein CASSLVSNEQFF.

The chain couples TRBV5-4 to TRBJ1-5, with 10 bases that match TRBD1. From germline, CDR1 is SGHNT and CDR2 YYREEE (reference sequence). The length of the CDR3 is 15 residues. V shed 4 bases and J 0 bases; nucleotides not matched to a gene: 1. As DNA, the CDR3 is TGTGCCAGCAGCCGGGACAGGGGTAGCAATCAGCCCCAGCATTTT. Amino acid sequence: CASSRDRGSNQPQHF.

V is TRBV3-1 (or the pseudogene TRBV3-2) and J is TRBJ2-1; 7 positions match TRBD2. Germline V gene lookup returns CDR1 LGHDT and CDR2 YNNKEL (reference sequence). This CDR3 has 18 residues. V lost 0 bases, J lost 1 base, and 9 bases stayed unmatched. CDR3 amino acids: CASSQERWEGRSYNEQFF. The DNA for the CDR3 is TGTGCCAGCAGCCAAGAGAGGTGGGAGGGCCGGTCCTACAATGAGCAGTTCTTC.

The rearrangement uses TRBV3-1 (or the pseudogene TRBV3-2) and TRBJ2-5; D perhaps matches TRBD2 (5 bases). Trimming cost V 0 bases and J 9 bases, with 11 bases left between them. This CDR3 is built from 13 residues. Germline V lookup: CDR1 LGHDT, CDR2 YNNKEL (reference sequence). The chain's CDR3 is CASSQEIAAAQYF. CDR3 DNA: TGTGCCAGCAGCCAAGAAATCGCAGCGGCCCAGTACTTC.

The chain joins TRBV9 to TRBJ1-2; no firm D call. The CDR3 has 15 amino acids. V was cut by 0 bases and J by 4 bases, with 13 bases left in between. Germline CDR1 is SGDLS and CDR2 is YYNGEE. CDR3 sequence reads: CASSVGGSSLYGYTF. The CDR3 DNA reads as TGTGCCAGCAGCGTAGGCGGGTCGTCCCTCTATGGCTACACCTTC.

V usage is TRBV19 and J usage is TRBJ1-2; 8 nucleotides match TRBD1. J was trimmed by 0 bases and V by 1 base; bases with no gene match: 4. CDR1 LNHDA and CDR2 SQIVND come from the germline V gene (reference sequence). The CDR3 has 16 amino acids. In nucleotides, the CDR3 is TGTGCCAGTAGTATAGGCGGGACAGGCTCTAACTATGGCTACACCTTC. Translation gives CASSIGGTGSNYGYTF. Based on the CDR3 plus reference TRBV19 and TRBJ1-2, the full variable domain is DGGITQSPKYLFRKEGQNVTLSCEQNLNHDAMYWYRQDPGQGLRLIYYSQIVNDFQKGDIAEGYSVSREKKESFPLTVTSAQKNPTAFYLCASSIGGTGSNYGYTFGSGTRLTVV.

The J gene is TRBJ2-2, the V gene TRBV4-3; 7 nucleotides line up with TRBD1. Per germline, CDR1 LGHNA and CDR2 YSLEER. This CDR3 contains 16 residues. V shed 0 bases and J 4 bases; nucleotides not matched to a gene: 5. In DNA, the CDR3 is TGCGCCAGCAGCCAAGATAGGGCAGGGGGCACCGGGGAGCTGTTTTTT. Translated: CASSQDRAGGTGELFF.

The chain carries TRBV4-3 and TRBJ2-5; D uncertain. This CDR3 comprises 17 residues. Trimming stripped 0 bases from V and 5 bases from J, with 19 bases between. CDR1 and CDR2 (germline): LGHNA, YSLEER. The CDR3 DNA reads as TGCGCCAGCAGCCAAGATTTCCGCGCTGGTCCGCGGGAGACCCAGTACTTC. It translates to CASSQDFRAGPRETQYF.

The chain links TRBV5-4 to TRBJ1-2; D unresolved. V dropped 4 bases and J dropped 4 bases, with 5 bases sitting between them. This CDR3 comprises 11 residues. From germline, CDR1 is SGHNT and CDR2 YYREEE (reference sequence). CDR3 residues: CASSGGYGYTF. CDR3 DNA: TGTGCCAGCAGCGGAGGCTATGGCTACACCTTC.

The V and J genes are TRBV3-1 (or the pseudogene TRBV3-2) and TRBJ1-1, with D unresolved. The CDR3 length is 13 residues. V was shortened by 8 bases and J by 2 bases, with 12 bases between the two germline ends. Germline CDR1 reads LGHDT; CDR2 reads YNNKEL (reference sequence). The CDR3 sequence is CASVRSDNTEAFF. CDR3 sequence (DNA): TGTGCCAGCGTTCGCTCAGATAACACTGAAGCTTTCTTT.

The J gene is TRBJ2-2, the V gene TRBV27; 10 bases line up with TRBD1. Trimming removed 5 bases from V and 3 bases from J; junction bases left unmatched: 15. Per the germline V gene, CDR1 is MNHEY and CDR2 is SMNVEV (reference sequence). CDR3 size: 19 residues. CDR3 residues: CASSTLPTGGEVYTGELFF. CDR3 nucleotide sequence: TGTGCCAGCAGTACACTACCGACAGGGGGCGAGGTGTACACCGGGGAGCTGTTTTTT.

The V call is TRBV9, the J call TRBJ1-1; TRBD1 agrees at 9 bases. With 7 bases clipped from V and 3 bases from J, the junction kept 7 bases outside the gene matches. Looked up from germline, CDR1 is SGDLS and CDR2 is YYNGEE. The CDR3 runs 14 residues. CDR3 nucleotides: TGTGCCAGCGGCAACCGGGACAGGGACACTGAAGCTTTCTTT. It codes for CASGNRDRDTEAFF.

The rearrangement joins TRBV19 to TRBJ2-2; no reliable D call. CDR3 length equals 13 residues. Germline lookup yields CDR1 LNHDA and CDR2 SQIVND (reference sequence). V was pared by 5 bases and J by 8 bases, with 12 bases between. CDR3 residues: CASSGPGRGELFF. The CDR3 bases are TGTGCCAGTAGTGGGCCTGGCAGGGGGGAGCTGTTTTTT.

J is TRBJ1-1 and V is TRBV29-1, with 8 bases aligning to TRBD1. The V segment lost 6 bases and the J segment 2 bases; nucleotides outside the gene matches: 5. Germline V CDR1 and CDR2: SQVTM, ANQGSEA. This CDR3 is built from 13 residues. The CDR3 DNA sequence: TGCAGCGTGGGTGGACAGGGCAACACTGAAGCTTTCTTT. It codes for CSVGGQGNTEAFF.

The rearrangement links TRBV3-1 (or the pseudogene TRBV3-2) to TRBJ2-1, with 10 bases that match TRBD2. V trimming: 4 bases; J trimming: 6 bases; junction bases outside the gene matches: 15. CDR3 length: 18 residues. Germline assignment: CDR1 LGHDT and CDR2 YNNKEL (reference sequence). CDR3 loop: CASSLASLASGGPNEQFF. CDR3 coding DNA: TGTGCCAGCAGCCTCGCCTCCCTCGCTAGCGGGGGACCCAATGAGCAGTTCTTC.

This chain uses TRBV11-1 with TRBJ1-1, with D possibly TRBD1 on 5 matching bases. Germline-derived CDR1 and CDR2 are SGHAT and FQDESV (reference sequence). Deletions cut 5 bases from V and 1 base from J, with 17 bases between. CDR3 length: 16 residues. CDR3 region: CASSPTLMTANTEAFF. In DNA, the CDR3 is TGTGCCAGCAGCCCTACCCTGATGACAGCGAACACTGAAGCTTTCTTT.

The chain carries TRBV19 and TRBJ2-2; possibly TRBD2 for D (6 bases). Per germline, CDR1 LNHDA and CDR2 SQIVND (reference sequence). Trimming removed 3 bases at V and 2 bases at J, with 10 bases between. This CDR3 is built from 15 residues. This CDR3 reads CASSMGLTNTGELFF. CDR3 coding DNA: TGTGCCAGTAGTATGGGACTTACAAACACCGGGGAGCTGTTTTTT.

V and J are TRBV11-3 and TRBJ2-7, with D possibly being TRBD2 (7 bases). Germline lookup yields CDR1 SGHNT and CDR2 YENEEA. The CDR3 has 15 amino acids. With 4 bases removed from V and 0 bases from J, the gap between germline ends came to 13 bases. The CDR3 DNA sequence: TGTGCCAGCAGCTCATCCGGGGGGCACTCCTACGAGCAGTACTTC. This encodes CASSSSGGHSYEQYF.